Each of the 32 T cell receptor beta chains below was sequenced from the same sample in a study of T-cell memory formation after mild COVID-19. A single record per CDR3 protein comes from TCRdb applying MiXCR to the 5' RACE reads. The sample includes about 250,000 distinct CDR3 sequences, about 16% of them seen just once. The sequenced material came from PBMCs or a T cell subset sorted from them (not recorded which). The source of these receptors is an adult woman who had mild COVID-19 (a few samples of this study predate the infection). Cell type and time point are not known.

This clonotype was seen more than once but under ten times. The chain uses TRBV5-1 and TRBJ1-1; no firm D call. Germline loops: CDR1 SGHRS, CDR2 YFSETQ. This CDR3 region has 15 residues. Trimming pared 2 bases from V and 1 base from J, leaving 12 bases between. This chain's CDR3 is CASSLLTVTNTEAFF. The CDR3 DNA follows: TGCGCCAGCAGCTTACTAACAGTCACGAACACTGAAGCTTTCTTT.

This chain connects TRBV12-3 or TRBV12-4 to TRBJ2-7, with D perhaps matching TRBD1 (5 bases). V was pared by 3 bases and J by 4 bases, with 13 bases between. The CDR3 consists of 14 residues. The CDR3 nucleotides read TGTGCCAGCAGTTTTATCCCCAGGGAATACGAGCAGTACTTC. The encoded protein is CASSFIPREYEQYF.

This clonotype has just a few counts. V and J are TRBV6-6 and TRBJ1-6; 8 bases align to TRBD1. This CDR3 comprises 17 residues. The germline gives CDR1 MNHNY, CDR2 SVGAGI (reference sequence). After removal of 0 bases from V and 6 bases from J, the junction contained 7 bases not matched to a gene. This CDR3 is CASSYSPRQGLNSPLHF. In nucleotides, the CDR3 is TGTGCCAGCAGTTACTCTCCGAGACAGGGGCTTAATTCACCCCTCCACTTT.

This clonotype occurred a few times. CDR3 nucleotide sequence: TGTGCCAGCAGCTTTCGGGACTTTGACACCGGGGAGCTGTTTTTT. Its protein is CASSFRDFDTGELFF. The genes are TRBV7-9 and TRBJ2-2; D possibly corresponds to TRBD2 (6 bases). The germline CDR1 and CDR2 sequences are SEHNR and FQNEAQ (reference sequence). The germline V and J ends were trimmed by 3 bases and 3 bases, with 11 bases remaining between them. CDR3 size: 15 residues.

The chain joins TRBV5-3 to TRBJ2-1; 9 bases map to TRBD2. TRBV5-3 is annotated as an ORF whose role is uncertain. The CDR3 has 16 residues. V lost 6 bases to trimming and J lost 6 bases; unmatched junction nucleotides: 13. The CDR3 is CARMSPMGLALNEQFF. In DNA form, the CDR3 reads TGTGCCAGAATGTCACCGATGGGACTAGCCCTCAATGAGCAGTTCTTC.

Many counts were recorded for this clonotype. V usage is TRBV5-4 and J usage is TRBJ2-3, with D possibly being TRBD2 (7 bases). CDR3 length: 17 amino acids. V lost 4 bases to trimming and J lost 0 bases, with 18 bases between them. Looked up from germline, CDR1 is SGHNT and CDR2 is YYREEE (reference sequence). This CDR3 reads CASSGPGGASSTDTQYF. Here the CDR3 DNA reads TGTGCCAGCAGCGGACCGGGGGGCGCCTCTAGCACAGATACGCAGTATTTT.

This clonotype was seen a handful of times. The chain carries TRBV10-3 and TRBJ1-4; D is possibly TRBD1 (6 bases). CDR3 length equals 14 residues. V gave up 4 bases and J gave up 0 bases, with 6 bases separating them. Germline V CDR1 and CDR2: ENHRY, SYGVKD. The CDR3 coding sequence is TGTGCCATCAGTGGGACAGCAACTAATGAAAAACTGTTTTTT. Protein product: CAISGTATNEKLFF.

Only a few counts were recorded for this clonotype. The chain recombines TRBV27 with TRBJ1-2; the D is unclear. Germline V lookup: CDR1 MNHEY, CDR2 SMNVEV (reference sequence). The CDR3 covers 12 residues. Trimming removed 2 bases at V and 4 bases at J, with 5 bases between. The CDR3 loop is CASSLKGYGYTF. The CDR3 DNA reads TGTGCCAGCAGTTTAAAGGGCTATGGCTACACCTTC.

This clonotype came up once. This sequence joins TRBV5-1 and TRBJ2-3, with D perhaps TRBD1 (6 bases). V lost 4 bases to trimming and J lost 6 bases, with 21 bases between them. The CDR3 extends over 16 amino acids. Germline V gene lookup returns CDR1 SGHRS and CDR2 YFSETQ. CDR3 loop: CASSLGASWDSDTQYF. The CDR3, as DNA: TGCGCCAGCAGCCTGGGGGCTAGCTGGGATTCGGATACGCAGTATTTT.

This clonotype was counted between two and nine times. The chain couples TRBV6-4 to TRBJ2-7, with D perhaps matching TRBD1 or TRBD2 (5 bases each). This CDR3 region has 13 residues. Germline lookup yields CDR1 MRHNA and CDR2 SNTAGT. V was shortened by 7 bases and J by 3 bases, with 13 bases between the two germline ends. For the CDR3, the DNA is TGTGCCAGCATTATCCGGGACGACTACGAGCAGTACTTC. It is translated as CASIIRDDYEQYF.

The sample holds a few counts of this clonotype. The V call is TRBV24-1, the J call TRBJ2-1; a weak D match, TRBD1 (5 bases). V dropped 1 base and J dropped 8 bases, with 14 bases sitting between them. CDR3 size: 15 residues. The germline gives CDR1 KGHDR, CDR2 SFDVKD. The CDR3 DNA reads TGTGCCACCAGTGATTTACCCAGGGATCTCGATGAGCAGTTCTTC. Its protein product is CATSDLPRDLDEQFF.

This sequence joins TRBV18 and TRBJ1-5; no firm D call. This CDR3 contains 15 residues. Germline V lookup: CDR1 KGHSH, CDR2 LQKENI. The V gene lost 2 bases and the J gene lost 0 bases, with 8 bases spanning the gap. The CDR3 region has the DNA TGTGCCAGCTCACCAGGCAGCGATAGCAATCAGCCCCAGCATTTT. This gives the protein CASSPGSDSNQPQHF.

This clonotype has only a few counts. This chain connects TRBV20-1 to TRBJ1-1; 9 bases align to TRBD1. The length of the CDR3 is 12 residues. With 5 bases clipped from V and 4 bases from J, the junction kept 2 bases outside the gene matches. Germline CDR1 and CDR2: DFQATT and SNEGSKA (reference sequence). DNA of the CDR3: TGCAGTGCTCGACAGGGGGGCACTGAAGCTTTCTTT. Its translation: CSARQGGTEAFF.

This clonotype showed up just a few times. The V and J genes are TRBV12-3 or TRBV12-4 and TRBJ1-1; 7 bases map to TRBD1. This CDR3 comprises 14 residues. The trim removed 7 bases at V and 2 bases at J, leaving 7 bases unmatched. The CDR3 DNA follows: TGTGCCAGCACCCCCGACAGGGCCAACACTGAAGCTTTCTTT. This encodes CASTPDRANTEAFF.

This clonotype occurred many times. The rearrangement joins TRBV25-1 to TRBJ2-7; TRBD1 matches at 7 bases. This CDR3 contains 17 residues. Trimming cost V 1 base and J 0 bases; bases outside gene matches: 9. Germline CDR1 MGHDK, CDR2 SYGVNS. The CDR3 protein is CASSEWQSRQGSYEQYF. The CDR3 bases are TGTGCCAGCAGTGAATGGCAAAGCCGACAGGGCTCCTACGAGCAGTACTTC.

This clonotype appeared a few times. The chain couples TRBV5-6 to TRBJ2-3; D uncertain. CDR3 length: 15 amino acids. V was cut by 1 base and J by 3 bases, with 12 bases left in between. Germline V CDR1 and CDR2: SGHDT, YYEEEE. The CDR3 region is CASSLYPSETDTQYF. For the CDR3, the DNA is TGTGCCAGCAGCTTGTACCCCTCGGAGACAGATACGCAGTATTTT.

To note about this clonotype: No conserved phenylalanine or tryptophan is present at the end of the CDR3, so a read error is the likely explanation. This chain uses TRBV20-1 with TRBJ2-4; 7 positions agree with TRBD2. The junction had 19 bases not matched to a gene; V was cut back by 6 bases and J by 5 bases. Germline values: CDR1 DFQATT, CDR2 SNEGSKA (reference sequence). The CDR3 covers 17 residues. The CDR3 nucleotides read TGCAGTGCCTCTCGAAATCTAGCGGAGCTACGCGAAAACATTCAGTACTTA. This codes for CSASRNLAELRENIQYL.

The rearrangement uses TRBV3-1 and TRBJ2-7; D is ambiguous. V gave up 1 base and J gave up 7 bases, with 8 bases separating them. The CDR3 is 12 amino acids. Germline-derived CDR1 and CDR2 are LGHDT and YNNKEL (reference sequence). CDR3 sequence (DNA): TGTGCCAGCAGCCAAGGTCGCGGTGAGCAGTACTTC. It codes for CASSQGRGEQYF.

This clonotype was detected only a few times. The chain carries TRBV25-1 and TRBJ1-3; no clear D gene. The CDR3 has 15 residues. V lost 3 bases to trimming and J lost 0 bases, with 9 bases between them. Germline V CDR1 and CDR2: MGHDK, SYGVNS. CDR3 sequence: CASSEILLSGNTIYF. CDR3 in DNA: TGTGCCAGCAGTGAGATACTCCTCTCTGGAAACACCATATATTTT.

V is TRBV4-1 and J is TRBJ1-2, with TRBD1 matching 7 bases. CDR3 length equals 14 residues. V lost 3 bases, J lost 5 bases, and 6 bases stayed unmatched. Germline CDR1 MGHRA, CDR2 YSYEKL. This CDR3 is CASSQLPGGYGYTF. In nucleotides, the CDR3 is TGCGCCAGCAGCCAGCTACCAGGGGGGTATGGCTACACCTTC.

This clonotype was detected a few times. This sequence joins TRBV2 and TRBJ2-5; possibly TRBD2 for D (6 bases). V was shortened by 7 bases and J by 4 bases, with 16 bases between the two germline ends. Germline CDR1 is SNHLY and CDR2 is FYNNEI. The length of the CDR3 is 14 residues. CDR3 in amino acids: CASTARRGRETQYF. CDR3 nucleotides: TGTGCCAGCACCGCCAGGCGGGGCCGAGAGACCCAGTACTTC. The whole variable domain, remainder taken from reference TRBV2 and TRBJ2-5, is EPEVTQTPSHQVTQMGQEVILRCVPISNHLYFYWYRQILGQKVEFLVSFYNNEISEKSEIFDDQFSVERPDGSNFTLKIRSTKLEDSAMYFCASTARRGRETQYFGPGTRLLVL.

This clonotype occurred a few times. This chain connects TRBV9 to TRBJ2-1, with 7 bases lining up with TRBD2. CDR1 is SGDLS and CDR2 is YYNGEE in the germline V gene. Unmatched junction bases numbered 10, after V lost 3 bases and J lost 4 bases. This CDR3 comprises 16 residues. The CDR3: CASSAGDYLDYNEQFF. As DNA, the CDR3 is TGTGCCAGCAGCGCGGGGGACTACCTCGATTACAATGAGCAGTTCTTC.

Here the CDR3 reads CASSPGQANLNYGYTF. The CDR3 DNA reads as TGCGCCAGCAGCCCGGGACAGGCGAACCTCAACTATGGCTACACCTTC. This sequence joins TRBV5-1 and TRBJ1-2; 8 bases are a match to TRBD1. Germline CDR1 reads SGHRS; CDR2 reads YFSETQ. Trimming removed 4 bases from V and 2 bases from J; junction bases left unmatched: 10. The CDR3 runs 16 residues.

The chain has TRBV7-3 and TRBJ2-1; 8 positions match TRBD1. V trimming: 4 bases; J trimming: 8 bases; junction bases outside the gene matches: 10. This CDR3 is 15 amino acids long. Germline CDR1 and CDR2: SGHTA and FQGTGA. The CDR3 reads CASSYTGGSQYEQFF. For the CDR3, the DNA is TGTGCCAGCAGCTACACAGGGGGAAGTCAATATGAGCAGTTCTTC.

The genes are TRBV10-3 and TRBJ2-5, with 9 bases that match TRBD1. The CDR3 has 14 residues. V gave up 4 bases and J gave up 4 bases; unmatched junction bases: 4. Germline V CDR1 and CDR2: ENHRY, SYGVKD. CDR3: CAISGTGGAETQYF. CDR3 nucleotide sequence: TGTGCCATCAGTGGAACAGGGGGCGCAGAGACCCAGTACTTC.

The gene calls are TRBV3-1 and TRBJ1-2, with D unresolved. Between the trimmed V and J ends, which lost 1 base and 5 bases, there was a span of 14 bases. Germline-derived CDR1 and CDR2 are LGHDT and YNNKEL (reference sequence). This CDR3 has 15 residues. The CDR3 loop reads CASSQVSRRVYGYTF. The CDR3 coding sequence is TGTGCCAGCAGCCAAGTATCAAGGAGGGTTTATGGCTACACCTTC.

This chain joins TRBV5-1 and TRBJ1-1; D may be TRBD1 (6 bases). This CDR3 has 15 amino acids. CDR1 SGHRS and CDR2 YFSETQ come from the germline V gene. V shed 5 bases and J shed 0 bases, with 14 bases lying between them. CDR3: CASREGGAVNTEAFF. CDR3 nucleotide sequence: TGCGCCAGCAGAGAGGGGGGGGCGGTGAACACTGAAGCTTTCTTT.

A few counts support this clonotype. The V gene is TRBV20-1, the J gene TRBJ2-7; D is possibly TRBD2 (6 bases). The CDR3 consists of 14 residues. Trimming cost V 4 bases and J 4 bases, with 17 bases left between them. In germline, CDR1 is DFQATT, CDR2 SNEGSKA (reference sequence). The chain's CDR3 is CSAIIPGGTYEQYF. CDR3 coding DNA: TGCAGTGCTATAATTCCAGGTGGGACTTACGAGCAGTACTTC.

The genes are TRBV7-2 and TRBJ2-1; the D gene is possibly TRBD1 (6 bases). The CDR3 covers 16 residues. Germline-derived CDR1 and CDR2 are SGHTA and FQGNSA. Deletions cut 1 base from V and 4 bases from J, with 14 bases between. CDR3 region: CASSLVGQGTYNEQFF. CDR3 DNA: TGTGCCAGCAGCTTAGTGGGGCAGGGGACATACAATGAGCAGTTCTTC.

A few counts support this clonotype. The V gene is TRBV3-1, the J gene TRBJ2-3; 12 bases line up with TRBD1. V lost 4 bases and J lost 2; bases outside the gene matches: 10. This CDR3 contains 18 residues. In germline, CDR1 is LGHDT, CDR2 YNNKEL (reference sequence). CDR3 sequence (DNA): TGTGCCAGCAGCCGTACCTCCGGGACAGGGGGCCCCACAGATACGCAGTATTTT. This encodes CASSRTSGTGGPTDTQYF.

This clonotype was seen a handful of times. The V and J genes are TRBV12-3 or TRBV12-4 and TRBJ2-7; D call uncertain. CDR3 length: 15 residues. V was clipped by 5 bases and J by 2 bases, with 16 bases between them. CDR3 sequence (DNA): TGTGCCAGCAGTGCACCCGATCTTGACACCTACGAGCAGTACTTC. Protein product: CASSAPDLDTYEQYF.

At least ten counts were recorded for this clonotype. This rearrangement joins TRBV5-1 to TRBJ2-7; unclear D gene. V dropped 0 bases and J dropped 7 bases, with 5 bases sitting between them. The germline gives CDR1 SGHRS, CDR2 YFSETQ. The CDR3 loop spans 11 amino acids. This CDR3 reads CASSLGNEQYF. CDR3 sequence (DNA): TGCGCCAGCAGCTTGGGAAATGAGCAGTACTTC.